This T cell receptor (beta chain) derives from a study of blood T cell repertoires in COVID-19 (dated by TCRdb to 2020 to 2021). Describing the broader study: Samples covering the acute and convalescent phases of COVID-19 were provided by collaborators in the United States, Italy and Spain. The sample metadata nearly always contained a de-identified subject ID, COVID-19 status, age in years and sex. HLA class I and class II types, where available, came from metadata supplied by the sample provider rather than from assay-based typing. The material from the prospective study consisted of cDNA or gDNA derived from T cells, B-cell-depleted T cells, or PBMCs. The dataset comprised deeply sampled blood TCRbeta repertoires from subjects exposed to, actively infected with, or recovered from COVID-19. The repertoires were released in a freely available public database intended as a resource for research on the immune response to SARS-CoV-2. The samples were drawn from the first 160 participants of the ongoing ImmuneRACE study and from 1,200 or so subjects provided by 6 global collaborators.

One collaborating source in Seattle enrolled patients while the patients were actively infected and followed the patients over time throughout the course of disease. The collaborating institutions used their own protocols to collect whole blood in K2EDTA tubes. Collaborator samples were shipped for TCRbeta analysis as frozen whole blood, isolated PBMCs, or DNA extracted from either sample type. TCRbeta CDR3 regions were amplified from genomic DNA by means of the immunoSEQ Assay, a bias-controlled multiplex PCR. On the authors' methods: The number of nucleated cells in each sample was estimated from the amplification of reference gene primers within the assay. Sequence reads were collapsed and filtered to measure the absolute abundance of every unique TCRbeta CDR3 rearrangement. For each sample, productive Simpson clonality was calculated as the square root of Simpson's diversity index over productive rearrangements. This immuneACCESS table, as held by TCRdb, lists in-frame sequences with V and J called but not all clones. Of the missing ones, under half trace to an unresolved V gene in checked studies; the others have no known cause. V and J calls and clone size follow that table, whereas D and trimming were derived from the DNA. The sample table holds roughly 130,000 clones, of which about 92% were seen once. Of the sample, less than 5% is held by the ten largest clones.

On this clone: It lacks a known antigen. The sample holds no much larger clone one base away, and base qualities are not on file.

The study at large found these results: The quantity of clinical and demographic metadata differed by source and by participant and was supplied without curation.

This TCR was recovered from a man aged 55 to 70 with COVID-19, enrolled during active disease. Material: peripheral blood.

The encoded CDR3 is CASSTQGSLSGEAFF. The nucleotide sequence is TGTGCCAGCAGCACCCAGGGGAGTCTTAGTGGTGAAGCTTTCTTT. This chain is built from TRBV5-4 and TRBJ1-1; the D region possibly corresponds to TRBD1 (6 bases align). Per the germline V gene (reference sequence), SGHNT is the CDR1 and YYREEE is the CDR2. The CDR3 runs 15 residues from the cysteine to the phenylalanine. Just CDR3 DNA is preserved here, 45 bases in frame from base 1. V is cut by 4 bases and J by 7 bases, and the space between the germline ends is 20 bases.